This T cell receptor beta chain was sequenced during a study of blood T cell repertoires in COVID-19. Study as a whole: Collection of acute and convalescent COVID-19 samples took place in the United States, Italy and Spain. Nucleic acid was either cDNA or gDNA, and it came from T cells, B-cell-depleted T cells, or PBMCs.

The CDR3 is 16 amino acids. V dropped 7 bases and J dropped 3 bases, with 19 bases sitting between them. Germline-derived CDR1 and CDR2 are SGHTA and FQGNSA. Original handling: It was from reference gene primer amplification that nucleated cell counts were estimated. Repertoires were generated with immunoSEQ multiplex PCR, while TCRdb's copy carries only in-frame clones and drops some. D and trimming were read from the DNA, whereas the V and J calls and clone size are those reported in that table. Here the sample spans about 81,000 clones, 91% being singletons. Sequencing used peripheral blood. This sequence was found in a woman in her 50s in a cohort sampled during active COVID-19. This chain links TRBV7-2 with TRBJ1-3; D uncertain. CDR3 protein: CASTFPSTGSGNTIYF. CDR3 bases: TGTGCCAGCACCTTTCCATCCACGGGAAGTGGAAACACCATATATTTT.